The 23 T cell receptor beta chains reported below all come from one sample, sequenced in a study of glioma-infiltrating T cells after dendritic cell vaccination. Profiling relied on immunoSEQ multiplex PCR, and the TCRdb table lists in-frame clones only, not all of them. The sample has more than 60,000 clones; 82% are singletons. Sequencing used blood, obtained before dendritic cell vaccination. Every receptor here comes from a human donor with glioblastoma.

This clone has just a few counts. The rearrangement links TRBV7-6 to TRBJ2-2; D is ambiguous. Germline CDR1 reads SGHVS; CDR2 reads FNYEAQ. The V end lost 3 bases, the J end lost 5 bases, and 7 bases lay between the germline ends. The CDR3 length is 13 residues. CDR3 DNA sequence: TGTGCCAGCAGCTTTCGGGTTACCGGGGAGCTGTTTTTT. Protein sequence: CASSFRVTGELFF.

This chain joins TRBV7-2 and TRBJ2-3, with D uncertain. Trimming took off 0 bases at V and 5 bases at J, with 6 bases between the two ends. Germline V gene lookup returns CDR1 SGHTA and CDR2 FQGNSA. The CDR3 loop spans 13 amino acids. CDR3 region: CASSLALLDTQYF. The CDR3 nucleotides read TGTGCCAGCAGCTTAGCCCTTCTAGATACGCAGTATTTT.

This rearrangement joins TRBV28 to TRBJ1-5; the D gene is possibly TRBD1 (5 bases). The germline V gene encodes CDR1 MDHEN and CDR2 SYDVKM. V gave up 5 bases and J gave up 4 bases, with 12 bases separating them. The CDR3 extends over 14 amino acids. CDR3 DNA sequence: TGTGCCAGCAGTCCTCTTCAGGGAAATCAGCCCCAGCATTTT. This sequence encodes CASSPLQGNQPQHF.

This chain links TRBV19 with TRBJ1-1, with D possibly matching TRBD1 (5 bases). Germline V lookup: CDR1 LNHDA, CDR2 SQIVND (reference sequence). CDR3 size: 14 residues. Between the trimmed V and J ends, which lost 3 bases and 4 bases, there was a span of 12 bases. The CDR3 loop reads CASSMVGRATEAFF. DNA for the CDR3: TGTGCCAGTAGTATGGTCGGCAGGGCCACTGAAGCTTTCTTT. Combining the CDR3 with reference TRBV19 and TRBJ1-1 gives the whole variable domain DGGITQSPKYLFRKEGQNVTLSCEQNLNHDAMYWYRQDPGQGLRLIYYSQIVNDFQKGDIAEGYSVSREKKESFPLTVTSAQKNPTAFYLCASSMVGRATEAFFGQGTRLTVV.

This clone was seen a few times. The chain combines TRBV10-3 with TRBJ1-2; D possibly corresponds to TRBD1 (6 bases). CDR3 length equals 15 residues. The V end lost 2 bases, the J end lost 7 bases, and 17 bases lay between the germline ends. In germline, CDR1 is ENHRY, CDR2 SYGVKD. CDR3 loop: CAISETPQGLSGYTF. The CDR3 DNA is TGTGCCATCAGTGAGACCCCCCAGGGGCTCAGTGGCTACACCTTC.

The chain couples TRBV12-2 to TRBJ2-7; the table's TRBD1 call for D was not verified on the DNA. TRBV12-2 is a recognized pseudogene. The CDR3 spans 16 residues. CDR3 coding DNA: TGTGCAAGTCGCTTCGACTATGGACAGGGGGCCAACGAGCAGTACTTC. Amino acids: CASRFDYGQGANEQYF.

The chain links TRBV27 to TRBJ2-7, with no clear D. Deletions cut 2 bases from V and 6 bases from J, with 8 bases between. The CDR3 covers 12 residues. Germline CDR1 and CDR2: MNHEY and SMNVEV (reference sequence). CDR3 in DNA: TGTGCCAGCAGTTTAACACCCTCCGAGCAGTACTTC. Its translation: CASSLTPSEQYF.

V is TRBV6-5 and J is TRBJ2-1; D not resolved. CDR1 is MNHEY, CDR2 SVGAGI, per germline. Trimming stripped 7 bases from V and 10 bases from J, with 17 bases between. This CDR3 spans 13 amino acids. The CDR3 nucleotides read TGTGCCAGCAAGCGCGCTAGTCTTCGGGAGCAGTTCTTC. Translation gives CASKRASLREQFF.

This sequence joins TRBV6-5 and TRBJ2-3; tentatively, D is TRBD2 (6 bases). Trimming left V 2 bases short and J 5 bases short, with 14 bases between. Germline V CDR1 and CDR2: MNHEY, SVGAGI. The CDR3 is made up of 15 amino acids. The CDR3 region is CASSYTQAGGDTQYF. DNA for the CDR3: TGTGCCAGCAGTTACACACAGGCCGGGGGAGATACGCAGTATTTT.

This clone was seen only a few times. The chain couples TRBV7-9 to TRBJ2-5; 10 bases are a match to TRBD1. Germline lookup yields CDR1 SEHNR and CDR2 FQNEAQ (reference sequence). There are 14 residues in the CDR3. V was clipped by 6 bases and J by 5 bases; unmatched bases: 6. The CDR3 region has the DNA TGTGCCAGCAGAGCCGACAGGGGGCGCGAGACCCAGTACTTC. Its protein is CASRADRGRETQYF.

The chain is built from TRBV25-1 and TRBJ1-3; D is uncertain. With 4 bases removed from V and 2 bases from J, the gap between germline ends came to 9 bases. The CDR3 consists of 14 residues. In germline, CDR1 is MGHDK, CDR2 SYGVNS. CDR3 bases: TGTGCCAGCAGTGCGTCGGTTACTGGAAACACCATATATTTT. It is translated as CASSASVTGNTIYF.

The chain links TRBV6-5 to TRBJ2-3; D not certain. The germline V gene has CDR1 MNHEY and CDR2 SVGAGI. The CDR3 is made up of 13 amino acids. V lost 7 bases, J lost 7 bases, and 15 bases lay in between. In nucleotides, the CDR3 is TGTGCCAGCACGCAGGCAGATATGAATACGCAGTATTTT. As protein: CASTQADMNTQYF.

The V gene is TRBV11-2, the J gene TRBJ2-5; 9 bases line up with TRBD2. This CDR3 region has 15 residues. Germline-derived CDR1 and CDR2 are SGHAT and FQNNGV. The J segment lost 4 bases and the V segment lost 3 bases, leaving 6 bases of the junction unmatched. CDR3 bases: TGTGCCAGCAGCTTCCAGCGGGGGGCAGGAGAGACCCAGTACTTC. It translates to CASSFQRGAGETQYF.

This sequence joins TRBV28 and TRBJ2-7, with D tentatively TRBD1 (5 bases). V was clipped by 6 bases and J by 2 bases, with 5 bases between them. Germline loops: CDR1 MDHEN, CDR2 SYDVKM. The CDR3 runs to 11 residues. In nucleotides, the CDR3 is TGTGCCAGCAGGACAGCCTACGAGCAGTACTTC. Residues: CASRTAYEQYF.

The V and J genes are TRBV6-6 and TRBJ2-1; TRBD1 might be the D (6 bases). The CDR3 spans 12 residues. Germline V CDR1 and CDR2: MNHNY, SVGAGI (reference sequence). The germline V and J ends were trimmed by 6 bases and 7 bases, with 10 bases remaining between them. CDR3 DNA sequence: TGTGCCAGCAGGGGGCAGGGGAATGAGCAGTTCTTC. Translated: CASRGQGNEQFF.

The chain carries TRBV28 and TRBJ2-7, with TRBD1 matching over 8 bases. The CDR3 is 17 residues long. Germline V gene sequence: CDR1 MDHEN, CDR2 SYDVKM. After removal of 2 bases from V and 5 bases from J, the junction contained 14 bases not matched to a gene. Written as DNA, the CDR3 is TGTGCCAGCAGTTTACCGTTTCCGGGCAGGGGGCTAGACGAGCAGTACTTC. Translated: CASSLPFPGRGLDEQYF.

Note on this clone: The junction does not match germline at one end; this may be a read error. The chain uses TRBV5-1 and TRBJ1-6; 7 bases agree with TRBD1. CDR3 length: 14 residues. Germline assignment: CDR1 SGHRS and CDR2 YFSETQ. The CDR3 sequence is CASSLRDRNSPLHF. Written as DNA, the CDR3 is TGTGCCAGCAGCCTCCGGGACAGAAATTCACCCCTCCACTTT.

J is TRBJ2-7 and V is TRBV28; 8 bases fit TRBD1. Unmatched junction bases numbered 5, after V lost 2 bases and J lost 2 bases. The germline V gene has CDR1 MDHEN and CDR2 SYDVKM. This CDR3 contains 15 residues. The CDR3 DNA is TGTGCCAGCAGTTTACCTCCGGGACAGGCCTACGAGCAGTACTTC. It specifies CASSLPPGQAYEQYF.

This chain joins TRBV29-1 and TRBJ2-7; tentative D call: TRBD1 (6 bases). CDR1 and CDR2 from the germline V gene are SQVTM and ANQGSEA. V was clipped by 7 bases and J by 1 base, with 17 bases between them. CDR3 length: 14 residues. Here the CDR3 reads CSATGTQTSYEQYF. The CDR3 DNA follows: TGCAGCGCCACCGGGACACAAACATCCTACGAGCAGTACTTC.

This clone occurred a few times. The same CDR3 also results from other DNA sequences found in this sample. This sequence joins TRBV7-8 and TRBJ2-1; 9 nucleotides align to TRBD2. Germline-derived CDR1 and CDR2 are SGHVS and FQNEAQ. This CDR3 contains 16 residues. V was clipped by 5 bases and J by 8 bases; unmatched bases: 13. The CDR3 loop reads CASSQSRLADVHEQFF. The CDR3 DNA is TGTGCCAGCAGCCAATCCCGACTAGCGGACGTGCATGAGCAGTTCTTC.

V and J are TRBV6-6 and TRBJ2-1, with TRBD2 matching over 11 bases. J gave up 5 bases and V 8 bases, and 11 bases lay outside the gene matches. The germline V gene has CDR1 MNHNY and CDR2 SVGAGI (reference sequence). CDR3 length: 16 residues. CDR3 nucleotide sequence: TGTGCCAGCTCGACTAGCGGGGCCAGTCGGGACAATGAGCAGTTCTTC. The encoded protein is CASSTSGASRDNEQFF.

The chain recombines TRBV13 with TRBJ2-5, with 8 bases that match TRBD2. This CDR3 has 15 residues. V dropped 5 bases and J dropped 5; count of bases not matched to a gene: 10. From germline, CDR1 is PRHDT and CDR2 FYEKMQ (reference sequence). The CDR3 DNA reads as TGTGCCAGCAGCCGACGGGGGGGCGGGGTTGAGACCCAGTACTTC. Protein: CASSRRGGGVETQYF.

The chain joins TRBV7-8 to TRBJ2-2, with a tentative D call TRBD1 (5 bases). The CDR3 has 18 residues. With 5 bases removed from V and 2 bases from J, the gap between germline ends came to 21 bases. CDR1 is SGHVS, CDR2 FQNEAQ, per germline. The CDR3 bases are TGTGCCAGCAGCAAATTTCGCCCAGGGATTCGTAACACCGGGGAGCTGTTTTTT. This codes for CASSKFRPGIRNTGELFF.